The 9 T cell receptor beta chains given below trace back to one sample, sequenced in a study of long-term antiretroviral therapy in people with HIV. Run at survey level, the immunoSEQ assay was version v3.0. Profiled with immunoSEQ multiplex PCR; TCRdb holds only in-frame clones, not every one. Here the sample spans more than 25,000 clones, 90% being singletons. The sample was unsorted PBMCs, taken 3.2 years before starting antiretroviral therapy. These receptors were taken from a man aged 45 to 65 with HIV.

V is TRBV19 and J is TRBJ2-7; the D is unclear. Germline values: CDR1 LNHDA, CDR2 SQIVND (reference sequence). V was trimmed by 3 bases and J by 3 bases, leaving 6 bases between them. The CDR3 is 12 amino acids. The CDR3 reads CASSISSYEQYF. CDR3 DNA sequence: TGTGCCAGTAGTATTTCCAGCTACGAGCAGTACTTC.

This clone showed up just once. The chain joins TRBV2 to TRBJ1-3, with D perhaps TRBD1 (5 bases). Germline CDR1 SNHLY, CDR2 FYNNEI. With 5 bases removed from V and 4 bases from J, the gap between germline ends came to 12 bases. CDR3 length: 14 amino acids. The CDR3 loop is CASSRGGRGNTIYF. The CDR3 coding sequence is TGTGCCAGCAGTAGGGGAGGGCGAGGAAACACCATATATTTT.

This rearrangement joins TRBV5-5 to TRBJ2-1, with D hard to call. Trimming left V 0 bases short and J 9 bases short, with 10 bases between. The germline V gene encodes CDR1 SGHKS and CDR2 YYEKEE (reference sequence). The CDR3 spans 13 residues. CDR3 loop: CASSLAVMGEQFF. CDR3 in DNA: TGTGCCAGCAGCTTGGCCGTTATGGGTGAGCAGTTCTTC.

V usage is TRBV5-1 and J usage is TRBJ1-2; no firm D call. CDR3 size: 15 residues. CDR1 is SGHRS, CDR2 YFSETQ, per germline. V lost 0 bases, J lost 7 bases, and 16 bases lay in between. This CDR3 is CASSLANPGKGGYTF. The CDR3, as DNA: TGCGCCAGCAGCTTGGCAAACCCGGGGAAGGGTGGCTACACCTTC.

Written as DNA, the CDR3 is TGTGCCAGCAGTGAGGTAGCTGCGACCACTGAAGCTTTCTTT. This encodes CASSEVAATTEAFF. The chain has TRBV2 and TRBJ1-1; D not certain. The germline V gene encodes CDR1 SNHLY and CDR2 FYNNEI. V gave up 3 bases and J gave up 4 bases, with 12 bases separating them. The CDR3 totals 14 residues.

V usage is TRBV5-1 and J usage is TRBJ2-1; TRBD2 aligns across 8 bases. The CDR3 runs to 15 residues. The V gene's germline CDR1 is SGHRS and CDR2 YFSETQ. V dropped 6 bases and J dropped 1; count of bases not matched to a gene: 6. CDR3 region: CASKIRGGSYNEQFF. The CDR3 DNA sequence: TGCGCCAGCAAAATTCGGGGGGGGTCCTACAATGAGCAGTTCTTC.

V usage is TRBV6-5 and J usage is TRBJ1-5; no definite D call. The germline V gene has CDR1 MNHEY and CDR2 SVGAGI. V shed 10 bases and J shed 0 bases, with 10 bases lying between them. The CDR3 extends over 13 amino acids. Here the CDR3 DNA reads TGTGCCACCGCCTTCAATAGCAATCAGCCCCAGCATTTT. It yields the protein CATAFNSNQPQHF.

The chain links TRBV7-8 to TRBJ2-1, with a weak D call TRBD1 (5 bases). Trimming took off 4 bases at V and 12 bases at J, with 13 bases between the two ends. The CDR3 is 12 residues long. The germline V gene encodes CDR1 SGHVS and CDR2 FQNEAQ. The CDR3 protein is CASSWGPRGQFF. In DNA form, the CDR3 reads TGTGCCAGCAGCTGGGGCCCCAGAGGGCAGTTCTTC.

This sequence joins TRBV28 and TRBJ2-7; TRBD1 agrees at 8 bases. Germline V gives CDR1 MDHEN, CDR2 SYDVKM. The CDR3 extends over 15 amino acids. Trimming cost V 5 bases and J 3 bases; bases outside gene matches: 9. CDR3 sequence: CASSQTGAGSYEQYF. The CDR3, as DNA: TGTGCCAGCAGTCAGACAGGGGCAGGGAGCTACGAGCAGTACTTC.